This T cell receptor (beta chain) is from a study of OX40 agonist ivuxolimab in advanced cancers. Study results and limitations: More expanded clones were found, on average, in CD8+ than in CD4+ T cells.

The CDR3 runs to 14 residues. With 0 bases removed from V and 2 bases from J, the gap between germline ends came to 7 bases. The germline V gene has CDR1 MNHEY and CDR2 SMNVEV (reference sequence). Only in-frame clones appear in the TCRdb table, and some are missing; sequencing was by immunoSEQ multiplex PCR. The table lists 20,000 or so clones, roughly four fifths of them singletons. For this clone: Its antigen is unknown.

The clonotype originates from an adult with an advanced solid tumor such as melanoma, head and neck, liver or kidney cancer. The V gene is TRBV27, the J gene TRBJ1-2; perhaps TRBD1 as D (5 bases). The material was CD4+ or CD8+ T cells sorted from blood, obtained in a trial of the OX40 agonist ivuxolimab. CDR3: CASSLSGVNYGYTF. CDR3 DNA sequence: TGTGCCAGCAGTTTATCAGGGGTCAACTATGGCTACACCTTC.